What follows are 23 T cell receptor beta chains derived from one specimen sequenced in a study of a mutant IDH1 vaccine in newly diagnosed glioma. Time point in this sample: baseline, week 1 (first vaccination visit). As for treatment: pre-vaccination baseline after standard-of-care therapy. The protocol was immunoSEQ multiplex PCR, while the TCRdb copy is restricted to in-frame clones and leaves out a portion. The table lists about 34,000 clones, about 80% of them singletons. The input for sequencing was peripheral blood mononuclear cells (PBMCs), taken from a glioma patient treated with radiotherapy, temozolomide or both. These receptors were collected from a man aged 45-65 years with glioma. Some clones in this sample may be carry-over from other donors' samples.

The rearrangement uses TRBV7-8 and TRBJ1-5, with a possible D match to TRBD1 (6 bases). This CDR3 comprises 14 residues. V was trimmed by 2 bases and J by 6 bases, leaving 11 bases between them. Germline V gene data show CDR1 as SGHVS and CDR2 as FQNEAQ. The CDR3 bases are TGTGCCAGCAGCTTACCAGGGGTTGTTCAGCCCCAGCATTTT. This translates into CASSLPGVVQPQHF.

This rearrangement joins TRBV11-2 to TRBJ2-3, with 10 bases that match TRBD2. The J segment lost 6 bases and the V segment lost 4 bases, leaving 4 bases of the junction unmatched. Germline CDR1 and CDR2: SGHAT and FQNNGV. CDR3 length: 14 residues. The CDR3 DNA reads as TGTGCCAGCAGCTCAAGCGGGAGGGTCGATACGCAGTATTTT. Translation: CASSSSGRVDTQYF.

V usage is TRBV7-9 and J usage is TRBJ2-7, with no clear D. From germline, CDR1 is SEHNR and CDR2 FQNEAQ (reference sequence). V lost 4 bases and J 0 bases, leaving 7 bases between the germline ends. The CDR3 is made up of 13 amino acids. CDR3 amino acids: CASSSPASYEQYF. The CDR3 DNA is TGTGCCAGCAGCTCCCCGGCCTCCTACGAGCAGTACTTC.

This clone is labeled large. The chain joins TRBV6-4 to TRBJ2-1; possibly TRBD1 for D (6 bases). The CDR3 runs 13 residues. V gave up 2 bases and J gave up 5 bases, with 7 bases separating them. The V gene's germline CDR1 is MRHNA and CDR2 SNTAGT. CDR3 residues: CASSDRDNNEQFF. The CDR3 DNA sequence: TGTGCCAGCAGTGACCGGGACAACAATGAGCAGTTCTTC.

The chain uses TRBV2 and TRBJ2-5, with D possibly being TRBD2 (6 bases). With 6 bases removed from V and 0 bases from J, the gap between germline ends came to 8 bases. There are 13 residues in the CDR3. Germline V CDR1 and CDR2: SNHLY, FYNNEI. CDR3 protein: CASSRDYQETQYF. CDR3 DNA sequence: TGTGCCAGCAGCCGGGACTACCAAGAGACCCAGTACTTC.

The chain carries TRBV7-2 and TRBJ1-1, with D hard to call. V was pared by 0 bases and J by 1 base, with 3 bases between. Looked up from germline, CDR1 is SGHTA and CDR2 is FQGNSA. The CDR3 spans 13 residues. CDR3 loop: CASSLAANTEAFF. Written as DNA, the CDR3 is TGTGCCAGCAGCTTAGCCGCGAACACTGAAGCTTTCTTT.

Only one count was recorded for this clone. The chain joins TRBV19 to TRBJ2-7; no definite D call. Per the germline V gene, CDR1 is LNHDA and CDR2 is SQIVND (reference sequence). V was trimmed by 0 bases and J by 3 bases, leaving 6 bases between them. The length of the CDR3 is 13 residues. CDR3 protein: CASSIDLGYEQYF. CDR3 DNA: TGTGCCAGTAGTATAGATCTGGGCTACGAGCAGTACTTC. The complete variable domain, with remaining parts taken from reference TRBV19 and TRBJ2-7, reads DGGITQSPKYLFRKEGQNVTLSCEQNLNHDAMYWYRQDPGQGLRLIYYSQIVNDFQKGDIAEGYSVSREKKESFPLTVTSAQKNPTAFYLCASSIDLGYEQYFGPGTRLTVT.

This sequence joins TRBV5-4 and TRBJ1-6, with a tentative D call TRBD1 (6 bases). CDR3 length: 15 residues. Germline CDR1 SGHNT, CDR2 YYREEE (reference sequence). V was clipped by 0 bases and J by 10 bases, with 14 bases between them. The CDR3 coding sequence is TGTGCCAGCAGCTTGGTGACAGGACTGGACTCACCCCTCCACTTT. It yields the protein CASSLVTGLDSPLHF.

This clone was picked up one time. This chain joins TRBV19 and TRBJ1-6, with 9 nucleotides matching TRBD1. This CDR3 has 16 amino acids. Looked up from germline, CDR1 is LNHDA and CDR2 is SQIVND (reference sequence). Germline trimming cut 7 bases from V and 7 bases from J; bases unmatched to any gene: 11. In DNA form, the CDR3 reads TGTGCCAGTAACCCACAGGGGGCGAGGAGCAATTCACCCCTCCACTTT. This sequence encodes CASNPQGARSNSPLHF.

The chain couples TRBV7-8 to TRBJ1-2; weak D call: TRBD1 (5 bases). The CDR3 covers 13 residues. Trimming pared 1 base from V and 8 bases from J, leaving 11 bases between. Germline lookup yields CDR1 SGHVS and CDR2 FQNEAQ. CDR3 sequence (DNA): TGTGCCAGCAGCTTAGAATCAGGGCTCGGCTACACCTTC. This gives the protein CASSLESGLGYTF.

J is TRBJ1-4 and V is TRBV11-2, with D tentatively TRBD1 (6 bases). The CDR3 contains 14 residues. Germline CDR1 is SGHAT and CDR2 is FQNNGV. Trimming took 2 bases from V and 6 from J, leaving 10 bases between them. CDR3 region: CASSLRTDHEKLFF. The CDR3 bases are TGTGCCAGCAGCTTAAGGACAGATCATGAAAAACTGTTTTTT.

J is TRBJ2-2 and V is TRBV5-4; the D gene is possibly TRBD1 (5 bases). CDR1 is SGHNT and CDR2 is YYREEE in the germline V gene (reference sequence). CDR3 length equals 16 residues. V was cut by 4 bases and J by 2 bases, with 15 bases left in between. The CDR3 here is CASSLAQGINTGELFF. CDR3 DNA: TGTGCCAGCAGCCTGGCGCAGGGAATCAACACCGGGGAGCTGTTTTTT.

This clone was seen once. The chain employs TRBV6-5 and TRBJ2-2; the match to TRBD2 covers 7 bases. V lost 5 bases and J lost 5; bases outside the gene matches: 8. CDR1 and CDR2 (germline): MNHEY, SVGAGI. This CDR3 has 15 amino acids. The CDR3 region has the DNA TGTGCCAGCAGTCCACTAGTCGGGGGGACCGGGGAGCTGTTTTTT. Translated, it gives CASSPLVGGTGELFF.

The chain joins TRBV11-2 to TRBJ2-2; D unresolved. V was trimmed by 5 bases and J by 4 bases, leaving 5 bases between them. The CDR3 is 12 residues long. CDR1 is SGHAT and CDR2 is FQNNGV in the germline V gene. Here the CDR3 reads CASSHFTGELFF. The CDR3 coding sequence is TGTGCCAGCAGCCATTTCACCGGGGAGCTGTTTTTT.

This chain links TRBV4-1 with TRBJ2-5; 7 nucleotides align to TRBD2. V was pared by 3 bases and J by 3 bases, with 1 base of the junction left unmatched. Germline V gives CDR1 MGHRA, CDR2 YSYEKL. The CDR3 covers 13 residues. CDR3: CASSQSGEETQYF. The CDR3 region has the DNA TGCGCCAGCAGCCAGAGCGGGGAAGAGACCCAGTACTTC.

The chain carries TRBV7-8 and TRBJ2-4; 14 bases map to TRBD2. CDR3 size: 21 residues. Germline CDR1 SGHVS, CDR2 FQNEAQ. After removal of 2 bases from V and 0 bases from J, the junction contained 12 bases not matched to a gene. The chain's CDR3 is CASSLNRLAGGVNLAKNIQYF. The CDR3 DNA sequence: TGTGCCAGCAGCTTAAACCGACTAGCGGGAGGGGTCAATTTAGCCAAAAACATTCAGTACTTC.

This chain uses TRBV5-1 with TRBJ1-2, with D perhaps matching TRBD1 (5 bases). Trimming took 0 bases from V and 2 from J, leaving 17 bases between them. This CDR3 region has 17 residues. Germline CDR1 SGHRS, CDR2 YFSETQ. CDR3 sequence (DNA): TGCGCCAGCAGCTTGGCCCCACTGGGGGGTGGAAACTATGGCTACACCTTC. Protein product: CASSLAPLGGGNYGYTF. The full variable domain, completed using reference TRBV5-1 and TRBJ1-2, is KAGVTQTPRYLIKTRGQQVTLSCSPISGHRSVSWYQQTPGQGLQFLFEYFSETQRNKGNFPGRFSGRQFSNSRSEMNVSTLELGDSALYLCASSLAPLGGGNYGYTFGSGTRLTVV.

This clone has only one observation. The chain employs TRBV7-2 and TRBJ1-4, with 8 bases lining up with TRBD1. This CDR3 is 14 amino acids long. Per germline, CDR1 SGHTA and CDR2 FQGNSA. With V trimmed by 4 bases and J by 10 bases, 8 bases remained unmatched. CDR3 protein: CASSSSGTGGKLFF. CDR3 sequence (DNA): TGTGCCAGCAGCTCCTCCGGGACAGGCGGAAAACTGTTTTTT.

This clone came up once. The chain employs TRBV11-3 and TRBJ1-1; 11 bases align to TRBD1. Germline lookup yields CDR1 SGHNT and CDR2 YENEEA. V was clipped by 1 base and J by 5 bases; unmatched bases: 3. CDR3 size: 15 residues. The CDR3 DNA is TGTGCCAGCAGCTTAGTAGGGACAGGGGGGACTGAAGCTTTCTTT. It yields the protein CASSLVGTGGTEAFF. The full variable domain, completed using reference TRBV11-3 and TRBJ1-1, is EAGVVQSPRYKIIEKKQPVAFWCNPISGHNTLYWYLQNLGQGPELLIRYENEEAVDDSQLPKDRFSAERLKGVDSTLKIQPAELGDSAVYLCASSLVGTGGTEAFFGQGTRLTVV.

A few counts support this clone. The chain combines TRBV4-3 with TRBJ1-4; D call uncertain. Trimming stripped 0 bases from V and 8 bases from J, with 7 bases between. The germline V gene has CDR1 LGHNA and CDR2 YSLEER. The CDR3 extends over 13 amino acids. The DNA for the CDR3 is TGCGCCAGCAGCCAAGAGTGGGGAGAAAAACTGTTTTTT. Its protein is CASSQEWGEKLFF.

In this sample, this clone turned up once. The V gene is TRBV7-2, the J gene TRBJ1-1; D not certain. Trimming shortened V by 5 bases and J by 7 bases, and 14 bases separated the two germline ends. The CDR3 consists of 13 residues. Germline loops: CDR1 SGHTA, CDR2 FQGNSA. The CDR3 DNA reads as TGTGCCAGCAGCATTACCGGCGGATTTGAAGCTTTCTTT. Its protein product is CASSITGGFEAFF.

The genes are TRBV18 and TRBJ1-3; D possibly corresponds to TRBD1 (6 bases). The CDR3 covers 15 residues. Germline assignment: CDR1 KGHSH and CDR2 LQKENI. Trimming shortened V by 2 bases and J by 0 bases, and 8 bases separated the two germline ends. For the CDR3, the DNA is TGTGCCAGCTCACCAGGACAGAACTCTGGAAACACCATATATTTT. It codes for CASSPGQNSGNTIYF.

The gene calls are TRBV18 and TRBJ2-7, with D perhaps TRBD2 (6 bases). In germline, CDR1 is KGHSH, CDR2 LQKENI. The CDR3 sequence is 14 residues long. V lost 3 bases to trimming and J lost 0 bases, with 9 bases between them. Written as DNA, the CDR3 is TGTGCCAGCTCACCCGTGGGGGGCTCCTACGAGCAGTACTTC. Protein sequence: CASSPVGGSYEQYF. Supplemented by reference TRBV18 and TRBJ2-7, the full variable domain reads NAGVMQNPRHLVRRRGQEARLRCSPMKGHSHVYWYRQLPEEGLKFMVYLQKENIIDESGMPKERFSAEFPKEGPSILRIQQVVRGDSAAYFCASSPVGGSYEQYFGPGTRLTVT.